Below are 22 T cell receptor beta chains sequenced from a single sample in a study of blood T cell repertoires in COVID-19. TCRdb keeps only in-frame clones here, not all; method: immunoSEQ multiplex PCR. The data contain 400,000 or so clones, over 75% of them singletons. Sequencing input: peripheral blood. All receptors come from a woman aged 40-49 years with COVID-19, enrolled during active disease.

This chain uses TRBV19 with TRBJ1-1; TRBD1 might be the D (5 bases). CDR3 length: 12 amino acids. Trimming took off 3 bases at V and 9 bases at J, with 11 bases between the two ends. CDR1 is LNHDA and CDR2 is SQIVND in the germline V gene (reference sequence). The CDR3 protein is CASSMSGWQAFF. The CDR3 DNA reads TGTGCCAGTAGTATGTCAGGGTGGCAAGCTTTCTTT.

CDR3 coding DNA: TGTGCCAGCAGCGGTGTGGGAAGGGGAAATTCACCCCTCCACTTT. Residues: CASSGVGRGNSPLHF. J is TRBJ1-6 and V is TRBV9, with D perhaps TRBD1 (5 bases). Deletions cut 3 bases from V and 7 bases from J, with 14 bases between. Germline CDR1 reads SGDLS; CDR2 reads YYNGEE. This CDR3 has 15 amino acids.

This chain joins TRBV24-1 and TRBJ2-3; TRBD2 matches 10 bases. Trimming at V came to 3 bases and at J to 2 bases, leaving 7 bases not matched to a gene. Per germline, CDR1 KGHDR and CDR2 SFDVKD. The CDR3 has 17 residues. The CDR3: CATSDRRTSGNTDTQYF. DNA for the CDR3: TGTGCCACCAGTGATCGGAGGACTAGCGGTAACACAGATACGCAGTATTTT.

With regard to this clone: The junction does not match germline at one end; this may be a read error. This chain's CDR3 is CASSQDSTQGSHEQYF. CDR3 bases: TGCGCCAGCAGCCAAGACTCTACACAGGGCTCCCACGAGCAGTACTTC. This rearrangement joins TRBV4-3 to TRBJ2-7, with TRBD1 as a possible D gene (6 bases). Looked up from germline, CDR1 is LGHNA and CDR2 is YSLEER. The CDR3 runs 16 residues.

The CDR3 DNA reads TGTGCCAGCAGTTTACCTATACTAGCGGGGGTTAGGAATGAGCAGTTCTTC. This translates into CASSLPILAGVRNEQFF. The rearrangement uses TRBV28 and TRBJ2-1; 11 bases are shared with TRBD2. This CDR3 comprises 17 residues. Germline V CDR1 and CDR2: MDHEN, SYDVKM. V lost 2 bases, J lost 7 bases, and 10 bases stayed unmatched.

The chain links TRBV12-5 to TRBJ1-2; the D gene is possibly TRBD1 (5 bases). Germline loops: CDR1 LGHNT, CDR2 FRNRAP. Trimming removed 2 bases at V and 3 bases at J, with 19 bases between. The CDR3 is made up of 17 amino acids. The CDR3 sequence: CASGLQIGRGGDYGYTF. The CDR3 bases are TGTGCTAGTGGTTTGCAAATCGGTCGGGGGGGAGACTATGGCTACACCTTC.

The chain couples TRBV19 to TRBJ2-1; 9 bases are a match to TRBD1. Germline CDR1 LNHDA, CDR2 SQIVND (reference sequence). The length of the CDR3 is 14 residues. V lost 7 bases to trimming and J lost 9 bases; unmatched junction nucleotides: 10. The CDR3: CASISPGQGGEQFF. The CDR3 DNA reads TGTGCCAGTATTTCGCCGGGACAGGGAGGTGAGCAGTTCTTC.

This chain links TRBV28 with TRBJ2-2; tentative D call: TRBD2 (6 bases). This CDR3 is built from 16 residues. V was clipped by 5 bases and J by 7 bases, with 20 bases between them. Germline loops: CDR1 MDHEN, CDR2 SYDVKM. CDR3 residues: CASSPISGLLRGELFF. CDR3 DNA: TGTGCCAGCAGTCCAATTTCGGGACTCCTGCGCGGGGAGCTGTTTTTT.

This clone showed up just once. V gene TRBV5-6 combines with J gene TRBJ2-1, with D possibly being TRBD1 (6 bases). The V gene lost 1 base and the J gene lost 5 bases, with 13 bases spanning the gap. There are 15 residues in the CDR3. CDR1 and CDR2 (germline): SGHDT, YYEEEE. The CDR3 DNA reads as TGTGCCAGCAGCTTGATAGGACAGCCCGACAATGAGCAGTTCTTC. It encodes CASSLIGQPDNEQFF.

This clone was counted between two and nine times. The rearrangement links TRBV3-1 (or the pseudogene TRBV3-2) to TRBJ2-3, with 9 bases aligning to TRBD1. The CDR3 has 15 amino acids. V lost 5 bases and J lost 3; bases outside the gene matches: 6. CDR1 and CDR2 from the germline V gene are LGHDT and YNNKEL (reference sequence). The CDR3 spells CASSGHRGRTDTQYF. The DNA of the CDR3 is TGTGCCAGCAGCGGACACAGGGGGCGAACAGATACGCAGTATTTT.

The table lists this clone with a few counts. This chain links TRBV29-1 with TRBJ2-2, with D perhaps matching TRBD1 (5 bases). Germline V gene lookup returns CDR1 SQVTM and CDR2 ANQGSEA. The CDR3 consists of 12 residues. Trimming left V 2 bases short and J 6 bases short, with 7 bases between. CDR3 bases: TGCAGCGTTGAACCCAGGGCCGGGGAGCTGTTTTTT. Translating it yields CSVEPRAGELFF.

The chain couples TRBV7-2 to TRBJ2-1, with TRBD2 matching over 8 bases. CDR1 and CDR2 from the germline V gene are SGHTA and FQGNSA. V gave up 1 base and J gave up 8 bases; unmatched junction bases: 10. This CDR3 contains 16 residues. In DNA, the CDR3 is TGTGCCAGCAGCTTAGTTGCGGGAGGCCGTAGGGATGAGCAGTTCTTC. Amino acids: CASSLVAGGRRDEQFF.

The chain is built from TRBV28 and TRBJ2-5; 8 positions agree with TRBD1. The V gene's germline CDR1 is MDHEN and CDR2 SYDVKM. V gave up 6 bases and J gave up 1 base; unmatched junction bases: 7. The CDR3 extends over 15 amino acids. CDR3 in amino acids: CASSLQGAAQETQYF. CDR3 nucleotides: TGTGCCAGCAGCCTGCAGGGGGCGGCCCAAGAGACCCAGTACTTC.

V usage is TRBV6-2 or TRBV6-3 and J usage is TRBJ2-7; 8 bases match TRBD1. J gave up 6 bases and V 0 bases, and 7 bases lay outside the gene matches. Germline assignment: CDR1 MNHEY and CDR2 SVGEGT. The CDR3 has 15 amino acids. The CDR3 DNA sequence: TGTGCCAGCAGTTACTCGATATTAACAGGGGGCGAGCAGTACTTC. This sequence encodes CASSYSILTGGEQYF.

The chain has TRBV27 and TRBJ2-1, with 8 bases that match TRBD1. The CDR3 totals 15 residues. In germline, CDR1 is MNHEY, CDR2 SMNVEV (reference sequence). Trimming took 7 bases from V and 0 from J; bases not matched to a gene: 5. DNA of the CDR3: TGTGCCAGCACGGAGACAGGGGCCTCCTACAATGAGCAGTTCTTC. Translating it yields CASTETGASYNEQFF.

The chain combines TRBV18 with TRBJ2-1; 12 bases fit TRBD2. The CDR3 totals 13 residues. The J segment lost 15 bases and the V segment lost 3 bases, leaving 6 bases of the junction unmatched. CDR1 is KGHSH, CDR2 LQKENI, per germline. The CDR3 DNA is TGTGCCAGCTCACCTCAGACTAGCGGGAGTCCGTTCTTC. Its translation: CASSPQTSGSPFF.

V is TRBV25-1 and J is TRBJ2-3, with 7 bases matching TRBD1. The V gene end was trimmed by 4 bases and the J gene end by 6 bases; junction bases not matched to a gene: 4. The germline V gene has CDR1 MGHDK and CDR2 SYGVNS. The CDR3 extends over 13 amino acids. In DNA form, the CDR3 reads TGTGCCAGCAGTGGATTACAGGGGGATACGCAGTATTTT. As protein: CASSGLQGDTQYF.

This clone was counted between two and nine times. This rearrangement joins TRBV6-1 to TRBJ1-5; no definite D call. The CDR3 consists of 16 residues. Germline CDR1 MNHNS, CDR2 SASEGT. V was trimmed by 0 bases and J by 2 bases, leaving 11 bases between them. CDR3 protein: CASSEAPHGRNQPQHF. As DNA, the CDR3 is TGTGCCAGCAGTGAAGCGCCCCATGGCCGCAATCAGCCCCAGCATTTT.

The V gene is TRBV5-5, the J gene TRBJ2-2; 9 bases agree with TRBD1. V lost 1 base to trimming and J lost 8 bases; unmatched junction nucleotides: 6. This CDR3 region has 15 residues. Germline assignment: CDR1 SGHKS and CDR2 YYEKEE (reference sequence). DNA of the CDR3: TGTGCCAGCAGCTTGCAAGGGACAGGGCTTGGGGAGCTGTTTTTT. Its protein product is CASSLQGTGLGELFF.

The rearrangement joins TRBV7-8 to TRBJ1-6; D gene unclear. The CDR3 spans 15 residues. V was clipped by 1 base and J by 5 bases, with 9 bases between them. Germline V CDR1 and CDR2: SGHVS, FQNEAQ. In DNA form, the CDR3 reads TGTGCCAGCAGCTTAGGTGGGCAGAATAATTCACCCCTCCACTTT. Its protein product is CASSLGGQNNSPLHF.

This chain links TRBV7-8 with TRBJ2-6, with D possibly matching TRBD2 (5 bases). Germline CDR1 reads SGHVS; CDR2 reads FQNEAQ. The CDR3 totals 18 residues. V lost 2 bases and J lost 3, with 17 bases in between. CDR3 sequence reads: CASSLFQRTGSGANVLTF. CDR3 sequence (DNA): TGTGCCAGCAGCTTATTTCAGCGGACGGGAAGTGGGGCCAACGTCCTGACTTTC.

CDR3 in amino acids: CASSLGVARYGYTF. CDR3 in DNA: TGCGCCAGCAGCTTGGGCGTTGCCCGCTATGGCTACACCTTC. The chain is built from TRBV5-1 and TRBJ1-2; no firm D call. V was cut by 0 bases and J by 4 bases, with 10 bases left in between. Germline lookup yields CDR1 SGHRS and CDR2 YFSETQ. The length of the CDR3 is 14 residues.